The 19 T cell receptor beta chains in this list originate from one sample, sequenced in a study of identical twins. Each CDR3 protein is one row after TCRdb ran MiXCR on the 5' RACE reads. The sample comprises approximately 700,000 distinct CDR3 sequences, roughly 6% of which are singletons, and about 2% rests with the top ten. The sequencing input was naive T cells sorted from blood. The receptors here all came from a young man in good health.

This clonotype was detected a few times. This chain links TRBV27 with TRBJ2-3; D is possibly TRBD1 or TRBD2 (6 bases each). V gave up 6 bases and J gave up 2 bases, with 18 bases separating them. Germline lookup yields CDR1 MNHEY and CDR2 SMNVEV (reference sequence). The CDR3 length is 16 residues. CDR3 coding DNA: TGTGCCAGCAGGGGGGCCGGGGGAAAATTCACAGATACGCAGTATTTT. Encoded protein: CASRGAGGKFTDTQYF.

In its sample, this clonotype was seen a few times. This is likely a read error, given that the CDR3 carries no conserved phenylalanine or tryptophan at its end. The DNA is omitted, as the CDR3 cannot be located on it reliably, and the CDR3 follows TCRdb's listing. The V call is TRBV21-1, the J call TRBJ1-2. TRBV21-1 is flagged as a pseudogene. The CDR3 adds up to 10 amino acids, both ends counted. Here the CDR3 reads CASSKEGDNV.

This clonotype was picked up many times. The rearrangement links TRBV7-9 to TRBJ2-7, with 8 bases fitting TRBD1. V dropped 11 bases and J dropped 3; count of bases not matched to a gene: 9. CDR1 is SEHNR, CDR2 FQNEAQ, per germline (reference sequence). The CDR3 totals 13 residues. CDR3 amino acids: CASSPGGDYEQYF. The CDR3 DNA follows: TGTGCCTCATCCCCAGGGGGCGACTACGAGCAGTACTTC.

This rearrangement joins TRBV2 to TRBJ2-7; D is unresolved. This CDR3 spans 11 amino acids. Germline assignment: CDR1 SNHLY and CDR2 FYNNEI. The CDR3 DNA reads TGTGCCAGCTGGGAAACGGAGCCGGTCAACGTC. Protein sequence: CASWETEPVNV.

This clonotype came up a few times. Here the CDR3 DNA reads TGCAGTGCTGTGTTGACTAGCGGGAGGAAAGGGAACACCGGGGAGCTGTTTTTT. As protein: CSAVLTSGRKGNTGELFF. The V call is TRBV20-1, the J call TRBJ2-2; TRBD2 aligns across 13 bases. The CDR3 contains 18 residues. Germline loops: CDR1 DFQATT, CDR2 SNEGSKA (reference sequence). Losses at the gene ends were 5 bases for V and 1 base for J; bases not matched to a gene: 10.

There are many counts of this clonotype. This chain uses TRBV15 with TRBJ2-2; TRBD1 or TRBD2 may be the D gene (5 bases each). The germline V and J ends were trimmed by 5 bases and 6 bases, with 16 bases remaining between them. CDR1 and CDR2 from the germline V gene are LNHNV and YYDKDF (reference sequence). The CDR3 length is 15 residues. CDR3 in amino acids: CATSHRDPGAGELFF. The CDR3 DNA reads as TGTGCCACCAGCCACCGGGACCCTGGGGCCGGGGAGCTGTTTTTT.

This clonotype occurred many times. This sequence joins TRBV9 and TRBJ1-2; no definite D call. V was cut by 2 bases and J by 8 bases, with 10 bases left in between. CDR1 and CDR2 from the germline V gene are SGDLS and YYNGEE. The CDR3 loop spans 12 amino acids. CDR3: CASSVHTGGYTF. The DNA for the CDR3 is TGTGCCAGCAGCGTCCACACCGGGGGCTACACCTTC.

This clonotype has more than one count but fewer than ten. The chain joins TRBV28 to TRBJ1-5; a possible D gene is TRBD1 (6 bases). The germline V gene encodes CDR1 MDHEN and CDR2 SYDVKM. This CDR3 is built from 16 residues. Trimming pared 1 base from V and 0 bases from J, leaving 10 bases between. CDR3 in amino acids: CASSLFGQFSNQPQHF. CDR3 bases: TGTGCCAGCAGTTTATTCGGACAGTTTAGCAATCAGCCCCAGCATTTT.

The rearrangement uses TRBV18 and TRBJ2-3; D is possibly TRBD1 (6 bases). V was pared by 3 bases and J by 1 base, with 32 bases between. The CDR3 contains 22 residues. The germline V gene has CDR1 KGHSH and CDR2 LQKENI. The CDR3 region is CASSPRPRGTRGTGPGTDTQYF. As DNA, the CDR3 is TGTGCCAGCTCACCTCGTCCCAGGGGAACACGCGGCACTGGGCCCGGCACAGATACGCAGTATTTT.

This clonotype has ten or more counts. This sequence joins TRBV6-1 and TRBJ1-2, with 7 positions matching TRBD1. V shed 5 bases, J shed 8 bases, and the junction held 11 bases outside the gene matches. CDR1 and CDR2 (germline): MNHNS, SASEGT. The CDR3 has 14 residues. CDR3 coding DNA: TGTGCCAGCAGTAGGGAGACAGGGATTCAGGGCTACACCTTC. This gives the protein CASSRETGIQGYTF.

The CDR3 DNA follows: TGCAGTGCTAGACCGACAGGGGGCTTGGAGACCCAGTACTTC. Translation: CSARPTGGLETQYF. V gene TRBV20-1 combines with J gene TRBJ2-5, with 10 bases lining up with TRBD1. CDR1 is DFQATT, CDR2 SNEGSKA, per germline (reference sequence). The V gene end was trimmed by 2 bases and the J gene end by 5 bases; junction bases not matched to a gene: 5. This CDR3 region has 14 residues.

The chain recombines TRBV7-2 with TRBJ1-5; unclear D gene. Trimming stripped 5 bases from V and 3 bases from J, with 14 bases between. The V gene's germline CDR1 is SGHTA and CDR2 FQGNSA. There are 15 residues in the CDR3. The CDR3 nucleotides are TGTGCCAGCAGCCTTGATTGGCGAATCAATCAGCCCCAGCATTTT. Encoded protein: CASSLDWRINQPQHF.

Ten or more counts support this clonotype. The chain has TRBV7-2 and TRBJ2-7; TRBD2 aligns across 9 bases. The CDR3 extends over 15 amino acids. Germline CDR1 is SGHTA and CDR2 is FQGNSA. The V segment lost 3 bases and the J segment 5 bases; nucleotides outside the gene matches: 8. The CDR3 loop reads CASSFHSGSGNEQYF. The CDR3 DNA sequence: TGTGCCAGCAGCTTCCATAGCGGGAGCGGGAACGAGCAGTACTTC.

This clonotype was seen a handful of times. The chain is built from TRBV7-9 and TRBJ2-3; 13 bases fit TRBD2. With V trimmed by 5 bases and J by 7 bases, 9 bases remained unmatched. CDR1 and CDR2 from the germline V gene are SEHNR and FQNEAQ (reference sequence). This CDR3 contains 16 residues. The CDR3 is CASSHWTSGRKNTQYF. Here the CDR3 DNA reads TGTGCCAGCAGCCACTGGACTAGCGGGAGAAAGAATACGCAGTATTTT.

This clonotype appeared a few times. This chain links TRBV5-1 with TRBJ1-4; D not resolved. The length of the CDR3 is 14 residues. Germline V gene lookup returns CDR1 SGHRS and CDR2 YFSETQ. V was cut by 4 bases and J by 7 bases, with 14 bases left in between. CDR3: CASSPGRMGEKLFF. The CDR3 DNA reads TGCGCCAGCAGCCCCGGCAGGATGGGTGAAAAACTGTTTTTT.

In this sample, this clonotype turned up many times. The chain is built from TRBV6-2 or TRBV6-3 and TRBJ1-2; D possibly corresponds to TRBD1 (5 bases). With 6 bases removed from V and 5 bases from J, the gap between germline ends came to 13 bases. CDR3 size: 13 residues. The germline gives CDR1 MNHEY, CDR2 SVGEGT. For the CDR3, the DNA is TGTGCCAGCAGGGAGACAGCAAAATATGGCTACACCTTC. This encodes CASRETAKYGYTF.

This clonotype was recorded at least ten times. The chain employs TRBV9 and TRBJ2-7; 9 bases line up with TRBD1. Germline V gene sequence: CDR1 SGDLS, CDR2 YYNGEE. J was trimmed by 1 base and V by 4 bases; bases with no gene match: 6. This CDR3 has 15 residues. This CDR3 is CASSPAGTGSYEQYF. Written as DNA, the CDR3 is TGTGCCAGCAGCCCTGCCGGGACAGGGTCCTACGAGCAGTACTTC.

This clonotype was recorded many times. V and J are TRBV14 and TRBJ1-4; tentative D call: TRBD1 (5 bases). V was shortened by 6 bases and J by 6 bases, with 14 bases between the two germline ends. The germline gives CDR1 SGHDN, CDR2 FVKESK. The CDR3 contains 14 residues. CDR3 region: CASSHSGRDEKLFF. The CDR3 nucleotides are TGTGCCAGCAGTCACTCAGGGAGAGATGAAAAACTGTTTTTT. Supplemented by reference TRBV14 and TRBJ1-4, the full variable domain reads EAGVTQFPSHSVIEKGQTVTLRCDPISGHDNLYWYRRVMGKEIKFLLHFVKESKQDESGMPNNRFLAERTGGTYSTLKVQPAELEDSGVYFCASSHSGRDEKLFFGSGTQLSVL.

The sample holds many counts of this clonotype. V is TRBV6-4 and J is TRBJ1-4; possible D gene TRBD1, 6 bases. Germline CDR1 is MRHNA and CDR2 is SNTAGT. V was clipped by 3 bases and J by 4 bases, with 18 bases between them. CDR3 length: 17 residues. The CDR3 region is CASSEHGTFAVNEKLFF. The CDR3 nucleotides are TGTGCCAGCAGTGAACACGGGACATTTGCGGTTAATGAAAAACTGTTTTTT.